This TCR beta chain emerged from a study of CD8+ T cells in alopecia areata. About the research overall: Among treated patients, oral tofacitinib was administered at 5 to 10 mg twice daily.

Extracted RNA was reverse transcribed, and the resulting cDNA served as sequencing template. Sequenced by immunoSEQ multiplex PCR; TCRdb stores in-frame clones only, minus some. The sample lists about 190,000 clones; approximately 67% were seen once. The treatment denotes: oral pan-JAK inhibitor, 5-10 mg twice daily. Germline V gene lookup returns CDR1 SGHVS and CDR2 FQNEAQ. The CDR3 extends over 15 amino acids. J lost 7 bases, V lost 5 bases, and 11 bases had no gene match. The chain carries TRBV7-8 and TRBJ2-3; 8 positions agree with TRBD2. The input for sequencing was CD4+ T cells sorted from blood, taken at roughly week 49, from a patient treated with tofacitinib. The clonotype was recovered from a human donor with alopecia areata. The chain's CDR3 is CASSPFSGDLNTQYF. Here the CDR3 DNA reads TGTGCCAGCAGCCCTTTTAGCGGGGACCTGAATACGCAGTATTTT.